Below, 29 T cell receptor beta chains from the same sample are listed, as sequenced in a study of T cell changes during pregnancy in multiple sclerosis. Clones were sequenced by immunoSEQ multiplex PCR, and TCRdb holds only the in-frame ones, with some missing. The sample shows under 85,000 clones, around 90% of them seen only once. This sample comprised CD4+ T cells from peripheral blood mononuclear cells, obtained in the third trimester of pregnancy. These receptors all stem from a female donor in good health, enrolled as a control in a pregnancy study.

V and J are TRBV19 and TRBJ2-5; TRBD2 matches at 11 bases. The CDR3 covers 15 residues. V lost 4 bases and J lost 2; bases outside the gene matches: 3. The germline CDR1 and CDR2 sequences are LNHDA and SQIVND (reference sequence). The CDR3 coding sequence is TGTGCCAGTAGTAAGAGACTAGCGGGGCAAGAGACCCAGTACTTC. Translation gives CASSKRLAGQETQYF.

On this clone: The final CDR3 position lacks the conserved phenylalanine or tryptophan, pointing to a likely read error. V is TRBV25-1 and J is TRBJ1-2; the match to TRBD1 covers 8 bases. From germline, CDR1 is MGHDK and CDR2 SYGVNS. J was trimmed by 6 bases and V by 4 bases; bases with no gene match: 10. CDR3 length: 15 amino acids. The DNA for the CDR3 is TGTGCCAGCAGTGGCCGGACAGGGATGTTCGATGGCTACACCCTC. This sequence encodes CASSGRTGMFDGYTL.

J is TRBJ1-5 and V is TRBV27; D unresolved. Germline V gene data show CDR1 as MNHEY and CDR2 as SMNVEV (reference sequence). The germline V and J ends were trimmed by 0 bases and 0 bases, with 3 bases remaining between them. The CDR3 has 14 residues. The CDR3 protein is CASSLSLSNQPQHF. CDR3 nucleotides: TGTGCCAGCAGTTTATCCCTTAGCAATCAGCCCCAGCATTTT.

V usage is TRBV5-6 and J usage is TRBJ1-5, with 9 bases identical to TRBD1. With V trimmed by 4 bases and J by 1 base, 3 bases remained unmatched. Germline lookup yields CDR1 SGHDT and CDR2 YYEEEE. The CDR3 runs to 15 residues. This CDR3 is CASSPGTGSNQPQHF. CDR3 DNA: TGTGCCAGCAGCCCTGGGACAGGGAGCAATCAGCCCCAGCATTTT.

V gene TRBV7-2 combines with J gene TRBJ1-6; 9 nucleotides line up with TRBD1. Germline assignment: CDR1 SGHTA and CDR2 FQGNSA. This CDR3 comprises 14 residues. Trimming took 5 bases from V and 10 from J; bases not matched to a gene: 6. CDR3 loop: CASSPGQGWSPLHF. The DNA for the CDR3 is TGTGCCAGCAGCCCAGGACAGGGGTGGTCACCCCTCCACTTT.

CDR3 bases: TGTGCCACAACGGGGGGGACCGGGGAGCTGTTTTTT. This translates into CATTGGTGELFF. This sequence joins TRBV6-5 and TRBJ2-2, with TRBD2 identical over 8 bases. The CDR3 runs 12 residues. Losses at the gene ends were 10 bases for V and 5 bases for J; bases not matched to a gene: 3. Germline CDR1 MNHEY, CDR2 SVGAGI.

The chain recombines TRBV5-1 with TRBJ1-1; D unresolved. The CDR3 totals 15 residues. Trimming cost V 1 base and J 1 base, with 11 bases left between them. Germline V CDR1 and CDR2: SGHRS, YFSETQ. CDR3 bases: TGCGCCAGCAGCTTGAGTCGACAATCGAACACTGAAGCTTTCTTT. Protein: CASSLSRQSNTEAFF. The full variable domain, with the rest looked up from reference TRBV5-1 and TRBJ1-1, is KAGVTQTPRYLIKTRGQQVTLSCSPISGHRSVSWYQQTPGQGLQFLFEYFSETQRNKGNFPGRFSGRQFSNSRSEMNVSTLELGDSALYLCASSLSRQSNTEAFFGQGTRLTVV.

This clone was picked up many times. This chain joins TRBV4-1 and TRBJ1-1; maybe TRBD1 (6 bases). V was trimmed by 6 bases and J by 0 bases, leaving 11 bases between them. The germline V gene encodes CDR1 MGHRA and CDR2 YSYEKL. The CDR3 runs to 14 residues. DNA for the CDR3: TGCGCCAGCAGGGGGACACTTTTGAACACTGAAGCTTTCTTT. It is translated as CASRGTLLNTEAFF.

V gene TRBV4-3 combines with J gene TRBJ1-1; a possible D gene is TRBD1 (6 bases). The V end was cut by 1 base, the J end by 4 bases, with 13 bases between. Per germline, CDR1 LGHNA and CDR2 YSLEER. CDR3 length: 15 residues. CDR3: CASSQGTVTGTEAFF. DNA for the CDR3: TGCGCCAGCAGCCAAGGGACAGTGACGGGCACTGAAGCTTTCTTT.

CDR3: CASSLTGETEAFF. CDR3 sequence (DNA): TGTGCCAGCAGTCTGACAGGGGAGACTGAAGCTTTCTTT. V usage is TRBV6-5 and J usage is TRBJ1-1, with 8 bases that match TRBD1. V dropped 5 bases and J dropped 5; count of bases not matched to a gene: 4. The germline gives CDR1 MNHEY, CDR2 SVGAGI. The CDR3 has 13 residues.

This clone showed up just once. This chain joins TRBV4-2 and TRBJ2-2; TRBD2 matches 11 bases. This CDR3 comprises 17 residues. Trimming cost V 0 bases and J 6 bases; bases outside gene matches: 6. Germline loops: CDR1 LGHNA, CDR2 YNFKEQ. CDR3 region: CASSQDLAGGPAGELFF. In DNA form, the CDR3 reads TGTGCCAGCAGCCAAGATTTAGCGGGGGGGCCGGCCGGGGAGCTGTTTTTT.

The chain links TRBV19 to TRBJ1-4, with D perhaps matching TRBD1 (6 bases). The length of the CDR3 is 14 residues. Per germline, CDR1 LNHDA and CDR2 SQIVND (reference sequence). V was clipped by 3 bases and J by 5 bases, with 10 bases between them. CDR3 DNA: TGTGCCAGTAGTATCGGGCAGGGGAATGAAAAACTGTTTTTT. It translates to CASSIGQGNEKLFF.

V usage is TRBV30 and J usage is TRBJ1-4; a weak D match, TRBD1 (5 bases). Germline loops: CDR1 GTSNPN, CDR2 SVGIG (reference sequence). This CDR3 has 13 residues. V was cut by 6 bases and J by 8 bases, with 16 bases left in between. CDR3 amino acids: CACLQVPTEKLFF. DNA for the CDR3: TGTGCCTGTCTACAGGTTCCTACGGAAAAACTGTTTTTT.

This clone was recorded once. The V gene is TRBV7-9, the J gene TRBJ2-5; TRBD2 aligns across 15 bases. The CDR3 is 17 amino acids. The germline CDR1 and CDR2 sequences are SEHNR and FQNEAQ (reference sequence). The V and J ends lost 5 bases and 5 bases, in that order; junction bases with no gene match: 9. The CDR3 region is CASSPRTSGGAWETQYF. The CDR3 DNA sequence: TGTGCCAGCAGCCCACGGACTAGCGGGGGGGCCTGGGAGACCCAGTACTTC.

V is TRBV6-5 and J is TRBJ1-1; possibly TRBD1 for D (5 bases). This CDR3 region has 14 residues. Germline lookup yields CDR1 MNHEY and CDR2 SVGAGI. V lost 2 bases and J 0 bases, leaving 7 bases between the germline ends. The CDR3 sequence: CASSYGALNTEAFF. The CDR3 region has the DNA TGTGCCAGCAGTTACGGGGCCCTGAACACTGAAGCTTTCTTT.

This chain connects TRBV4-1 to TRBJ1-2; 9 bases are a match to TRBD1. CDR3 length equals 16 residues. Germline V gives CDR1 MGHRA, CDR2 YSYEKL. J was trimmed by 3 bases and V by 0 bases; bases with no gene match: 5. For the CDR3, the DNA is TGCGCCAGCAGCCAAGACACCGGGACAGGGTACTATGGCTACACCTTC. This encodes CASSQDTGTGYYGYTF.

Only a few counts were recorded for this clone. The V gene is TRBV19, the J gene TRBJ1-1, with unresolved D. The CDR3 totals 14 residues. V was cut by 3 bases and J by 1 base, with 9 bases left in between. Germline loops: CDR1 LNHDA, CDR2 SQIVND (reference sequence). The CDR3 region has the DNA TGTGCCAGTAGTATTTGGGGAGGGAACACTGAAGCTTTCTTT. Its protein is CASSIWGGNTEAFF.

The chain recombines TRBV15 with TRBJ1-1; D unclear. CDR3 length equals 13 residues. With 7 bases removed from V and 3 bases from J, the gap between germline ends came to 12 bases. Germline V gene lookup returns CDR1 LNHNV and CDR2 YYDKDF (reference sequence). The DNA of the CDR3 is TGTGCCACCACCGAACTAGCAGACACTGAAGCTTTCTTT. Amino acids: CATTELADTEAFF.

The genes are TRBV6-4 and TRBJ2-2; D not certain. The CDR3 extends over 14 amino acids. Germline CDR1 is MRHNA and CDR2 is SNTAGT. V was clipped by 5 bases and J by 1 base, with 8 bases between them. CDR3 DNA sequence: TGTGCCAGCAGTAGTGAGCTGAACACCGGGGAGCTGTTTTTT. Its protein product is CASSSELNTGELFF.

The J gene is TRBJ1-5, the V gene TRBV6-5; 7 positions agree with TRBD1. This CDR3 has 15 residues. The trim removed 6 bases at V and 7 bases at J, leaving 12 bases unmatched. Germline CDR1 is MNHEY and CDR2 is SVGAGI. The CDR3: CASSRGTVGAQPQHF. The CDR3 region has the DNA TGTGCCAGCAGCCGGGGGACAGTGGGCGCACAGCCCCAGCATTTT.

The chain combines TRBV7-2 with TRBJ2-1; D is unresolved. This CDR3 comprises 14 residues. Trimming pared 1 base from V and 2 bases from J, leaving 6 bases between. Germline V gene data show CDR1 as SGHTA and CDR2 as FQGNSA. The CDR3, as DNA: TGTGCCAGCAGCTTAGGGTCAGCCTACAATGAGCAGTTCTTC. Translating gives CASSLGSAYNEQFF.

The rearrangement joins TRBV6-1 to TRBJ1-3, with D unresolved. The CDR3 loop spans 14 amino acids. The germline V gene encodes CDR1 MNHNS and CDR2 SASEGT. Trimming left V 2 bases short and J 3 bases short, with 8 bases between. CDR3 loop: CASSEIRVGNTIYF. CDR3 nucleotides: TGTGCCAGCAGTGAAATAAGAGTTGGAAACACCATATATTTT.

The chain joins TRBV9 to TRBJ2-2; D might be TRBD2 (6 bases). Germline lookup yields CDR1 SGDLS and CDR2 YYNGEE. CDR3 length equals 15 residues. With 4 bases removed from V and 1 base from J, the gap between germline ends came to 11 bases. The CDR3 nucleotides read TGTGCCAGCAGCTCTAGCGCCCTGAACACCGGGGAGCTGTTTTTT. This gives the protein CASSSSALNTGELFF. The variable domain in full, with the rest retrieved from reference TRBV9 and TRBJ2-2, is DSGVTQTPKHLITATGQRVTLRCSPRSGDLSVYWYQQSLDQGLQFLIQYYNGEERAKGNILERFSAQQFPDLHSELNLSSLELGDSALYFCASSSSALNTGELFFGEGSRLTVL.

CDR3 sequence reads: CASSYSNRQDEQYF. CDR3 nucleotide sequence: TGTGCCAGCAGTTACTCGAACAGACAGGACGAGCAGTACTTC. This rearrangement joins TRBV6-6 to TRBJ2-7; a weak D match, TRBD1 (6 bases). CDR1 is MNHNY and CDR2 is SVGAGI in the germline V gene (reference sequence). The length of the CDR3 is 14 residues. V was trimmed by 0 bases and J by 5 bases, leaving 11 bases between them.

The chain combines TRBV15 with TRBJ2-7; 8 nucleotides align to TRBD1. Germline V lookup: CDR1 LNHNV, CDR2 YYDKDF (reference sequence). This CDR3 contains 15 residues. After removal of 3 bases from V and 2 bases from J, the junction contained 6 bases not matched to a gene. The CDR3 spells CATSRPGQDTYEQYF. Written as DNA, the CDR3 is TGTGCCACCAGCAGGCCGGGACAGGATACCTACGAGCAGTACTTC.

The chain links TRBV19 to TRBJ1-3; 8 nucleotides agree with TRBD1. The CDR3 spans 14 residues. Germline V gives CDR1 LNHDA, CDR2 SQIVND (reference sequence). Trimming removed 8 bases from V and 4 bases from J; junction bases left unmatched: 7. The CDR3 loop reads CASQKQGGGNTIYF. The CDR3 coding sequence is TGTGCCAGTCAGAAACAGGGGGGCGGAAACACCATATATTTT.

This sequence joins TRBV15 and TRBJ2-6; a weak D match, TRBD1 (5 bases). The germline gives CDR1 LNHNV, CDR2 YYDKDF (reference sequence). Trimming took 1 base from V and 4 from J, leaving 11 bases between them. The CDR3 loop spans 16 amino acids. In DNA form, the CDR3 reads TGTGCCACCAGCAGAGGAGTACAGGTCGGGGCCAACGTCCTGACTTTC. It encodes CATSRGVQVGANVLTF.

The chain links TRBV6-1 to TRBJ1-1; D is ambiguous. CDR3 length: 12 residues. Per the germline V gene, CDR1 is MNHNS and CDR2 is SASEGT. V was clipped by 5 bases and J by 1 base, with 5 bases between them. Here the CDR3 reads CASSLSNTEAFF. The CDR3 nucleotides read TGTGCCAGCAGTCTGTCGAACACTGAAGCTTTCTTT.

The chain carries TRBV2 and TRBJ2-7, with 11 bases lining up with TRBD1. This CDR3 region has 14 residues. With 8 bases clipped from V and 3 bases from J, the junction kept 6 bases outside the gene matches. Germline CDR1 and CDR2: SNHLY and FYNNEI. Written as DNA, the CDR3 is TGTGCCAGCGAGGTAGGGACAGGGGGCTACGAGCAGTACTTC. It specifies CASEVGTGGYEQYF.